This T cell receptor (beta chain) stems from a study of CD8 T cells in ankylosing spondylitis. Study results and limitations: There was a TCR beta motif, made of eight highly homologous variants, that appeared characteristic of ankylosing spondylitis blood.

V lost 1 base and J 10 bases, leaving 11 bases between the germline ends. This CDR3 is 11 amino acids long. The V gene's germline CDR1 is DFQATT and CDR2 SNEGSKA (reference sequence). There are a few counts of this clonotype. No antigen is known for it. Libraries of TCR beta came from quantitative 5'-RACE with molecular barcodes. A single record per CDR3 protein comes from TCRdb applying MiXCR to the 5' RACE reads. The sample includes approximately 540,000 distinct CDR3 sequences, about an eighth of them seen just once. The sequence was collected from a male donor with ankylosing spondylitis. Sequenced material: blood, either unsorted or a sorted T cell fraction (not recorded which). The rearrangement uses TRBV20-1 and TRBJ2-7, with D uncertain. The CDR3 DNA sequence: TGCAGTGCTAGAGCCCCTGGGATACAGTACTTC. Translated: CSARAPGIQYF.